The 2 T cell receptor beta chains reported below all come from one sample, sequenced in a study of cytomegalovirus exposure and HLA in healthy donors. The PCR was carried out with 60 Vbeta primers and 13 Jbeta primers. Some clones are missing from TCRdb's copy, which holds only in-frame ones; the method was immunoSEQ multiplex PCR. The sample contains some 190,000 clones, about 80% of which appear only once. The specimen sequenced was PBMCs. Receptors were obtained from a woman aged 40 to 49 in good health and CMV-seronegative.

The V and J genes are TRBV7-2 and TRBJ1-5, with D perhaps matching TRBD1 (5 bases). CDR1 and CDR2 from the germline V gene are SGHTA and FQGNSA. The germline V and J ends were trimmed by 2 bases and 7 bases, with 12 bases remaining between them. The CDR3 is 14 amino acids. The DNA for the CDR3 is TGTGCCAGCAGCTTACAGGGTGTCTGGCAGCCCCAGCATTTT. Encoded protein: CASSLQGVWQPQHF.

The V and J genes are TRBV5-1 and TRBJ2-7, with TRBD2 identical over 8 bases. Germline V CDR1 and CDR2: SGHRS, YFSETQ. V was pared by 3 bases and J by 2 bases, with 13 bases of the junction left unmatched. The CDR3 is 17 residues long. The CDR3 protein is CASSSGLAHDRAYEQYF. The DNA of the CDR3 is TGCGCCAGCAGCTCCGGACTAGCTCACGATCGGGCCTACGAGCAGTACTTC.